The clone carrying this T cell receptor (beta chain) was seen repeatedly, ten times or more. These data belong to a study of early T cells in non-severe SARS-CoV-2 infection. TCRdb re-called the 5' RACE reads through MiXCR, storing one row per CDR3 protein. The data hold over 75,000 distinct CDR3 sequences, with roughly 13% observed a single time. V shed 5 bases and J 2 bases; nucleotides not matched to a gene: 7. Germline V gives CDR1 SQVTM, CDR2 ANQGSEA. The length of the CDR3 is 14 residues. The chain carries TRBV29-1 and TRBJ1-2, with TRBD1 matching over 8 bases. The source of this sequence is an adult who was a healthcare worker with PCR-confirmed SARS-CoV-2 infection or an uninfected control (not recorded which). Sequences were obtained from whole blood. In DNA form, the CDR3 reads TGCAGCGTTCAGGTTCAGGGGGCCAACTATGGCTACACCTTC. The encoded protein is CSVQVQGANYGYTF.